The entry below describes one T cell receptor (beta chain). As yet, its antigen is unknown. Sequencing relied on immunoSEQ assay v3.0, run at survey level. Method: immunoSEQ multiplex PCR; TCRdb's copy keeps in-frame clones and lacks some. The sample has over 30,000 clones, 97% seen once. The CDR3 consists of 15 residues. The V gene lost 7 bases and the J gene lost 0 bases, with 14 bases spanning the gap. Germline V CDR1 and CDR2: MNHNY, SVGAGI (reference sequence). This sample was taken from a study of long-term antiretroviral therapy in people with HIV. Study-wide findings and caveats: Dominating the repertoire at all time points were the clones that expanded before ART.

This clonotype was obtained from a man aged 30-40 years with HIV. The specimen was unsorted PBMCs, collected 7.6 years after starting antiretroviral therapy. This chain uses TRBV6-6 with TRBJ2-3, with TRBD1 as a possible D gene (6 bases). The DNA for the CDR3 is TGTGCCAGCACCCCCCGAGGGGGTAGCACAGATACGCAGTATTTT. This sequence encodes CASTPRGGSTDTQYF.